This T cell receptor beta chain was documented in a study of human T cells and chemical hapten exposure (dated by TCRdb to the early 2020s). Concerning the study at large: For sensitization, 2% DPC in acetone was applied to a 2 cm by 2 cm area of upper inner arm skin. Throughout the study period of around 24 weeks, patients also received therapeutic DPC doses to the scalp every week. Patch testing was performed on the upper back with Finn chambers containing 0.01% DPC, and the patch tests were scored after 6 days according to International Contact Dermatitis Research Group standards. The mostly female patient cohort included alopecia areata with under or over 50% scalp involvement, alopecia totalis and alopecia universalis. Libraries were combined into a pool for sequencing, and differences in TCR yield between samples came mainly from small differences in library volumes within the pool. This study followed changes in the peripheral blood TCR repertoire in vivo during primary and secondary sensitization of alopecia patients to the hapten diphenylcyclopropenone (DPC). Blood samples were taken from patients before sensitization (week 0) and at 2, 6 and about 24 weeks after DPC sensitization. Some 29 alopecia patients provided blood for TCR sequencing at one to four time points (pre-sensitization, 2, 6 and 24 weeks).

V ends up 6 bases short and J 2 bases short, with an unmatched junction base count of 9. The germline V gene specifies SGDLS as CDR1 and YYNGEE as CDR2. The CDR3, from cysteine to phenylalanine, totals 16 residues. CDR3 DNA only is kept here, 48 bases in frame from base 1. Of note for this clonotype: It lacks a known antigen. No much larger clonotype is one base removed from it; base qualities were not supplied.

In the paper's terms, the time point label means: pre-sensitization, week 0. This specimen's treatment or condition label, per the study, means: therapeutic diphenylcyclopropenone sensitization with weekly scalp DPC. Blood at each patch-test visit was drawn before the patch test was applied. To be eligible, patients had to be aged 18 to 70, diagnosed with alopecia and judged suitable for DPC therapy, while pregnant patients were excluded. Total RNA was extracted from unfractionated whole blood collected in Tempus Blood RNA tubes. Library method: RACE. Sequencing was carried out with a NextSeq 500. During library preparation, unique molecular identifiers were attached to individual cDNA molecules so that TCRs could be counted quantitatively and reproducibly. Both TCR alpha and TCR beta chains were sequenced from each blood RNA sample. The authors' analysis ran thus. The median number of TCRs per sample was roughly 100,000, ranging from about 20,000 to 690,600. V, J and CDR3 annotation of the TCR reads was performed with the Decombinator software suite. For PS versus PT1 abundance plots, all samples were subsampled to the same number of TCRs (28,000). Expanded TCRs were defined as absent before sensitization and observed at least eight times at the 2-week time point. TCRdb reprocessed the public reads (quality trimming at Q25 with fastp, clone calling with MiXCR) and kept in-frame beta chains. Every distinct CDR3 protein forms one entry, paired with its most common genes and DNA. The V and J calls and clone size are TCRdb's, not the authors'. The sample table records 200,000 to 300,000 distinct CDR3 sequences; about 8.1% of these occur just once. The ten largest clones add up to under 2.5% of the sample.

Results the study describes overall, beyond this receptor: DPC sensitization did not change the number of TCRs with a frequency above 1 in 1000, and there was no evidence of changes in global repertoire structure. Repeated subsampling changed both the strength of the expansion versus patch-test correlation and the threshold at which the correlation became significant. Significantly more large CDR3 similarity clusters were formed by expanded TCRs than by pre-sensitization or healthy control sets, consistent with antigen-driven responses. Alopecia, a presumed autoimmune disease, was present in all patients, so the immune response of the patients might differ from that of healthy individuals. A positive correlation was found between the number of PT1 expanded TCRs and patch test score, with significance reached at thresholds 8, 16 and 32 but not 4.

Sequenced material: whole blood, taken in connection with sensitization to the hapten diphenylcyclopropenone (DPC). The clonotype was recovered from a woman between 40 and 55 years old with alopecia areata. Some clones in this sample may be carry-over from other donors' samples. The chain is encoded by TRBV9 joined to TRBJ2-3; 10 bases in the junction line up with TRBD2. The CDR3 sequence is CASTIGTSATTDTQYF. The DNA sequence is TGTGCCAGCACCATCGGGACTAGCGCAACCACAGATACGCAGTATTTT.